One sample yielded the 19 T cell receptor beta chains listed below, sequenced in a study of T cells in Graves' hyperthyroidism and ophthalmopathy (dated by TCRdb to about 2019). To prepare the library, multiplex PCR was applied. The instrument given in TCRdb is Illumina HiSeq 2000. Amplification of TCR beta CDR3 regions was carried out from RNA transcripts. A first-round RT-PCR of the TCR CDR3 used the HTBI primer set with the Qiagen OneStep RT-PCR kit. The public reads were run again by TCRdb, first through fastp at Q25 and then through MiXCR, and only productive beta chains were kept. Records with the same CDR3 protein are collapsed into one entry carrying the most frequent genes and DNA. The sample has about 840,000 distinct CDR3 sequences on record, 38% of them singletons. Together, the top ten hold 8% to 9% of the sample. The specimen sequenced was blood. Receptors were obtained from a man aged 18 to 29 with Graves' hyperthyroidism.

The chain recombines TRBV12-3 or TRBV12-4 with TRBJ1-4; D possibly corresponds to TRBD1 (6 bases). V dropped 6 bases and J dropped 7 bases, with 12 bases sitting between them. This CDR3 contains 13 residues. The CDR3 nucleotides read TGTGCCAGCAGGACAGGCAATCCTGAAAAACTGTTTTTT. This gives the protein CASRTGNPEKLFF.

In the case of this clonotype: A read error may explain this, as a much larger clone is one base away. The CDR3 DNA sequence: TGTGCCACCGGTGATTTGGACAGGGTTCGGCAGCCCCAGCATTTT. Translating it yields CATGDLDRVRQPQHF. This sequence joins TRBV10-3 and TRBJ1-5, with 8 bases lining up with TRBD1. Unmatched junction bases numbered 15, after V lost 10 bases and J lost 7 bases. The CDR3 is 15 amino acids. CDR1 and CDR2 (germline): ENHRY, SYGVKD.

Details on this clonotype: With a much larger clone just one base away, this may be a read error. V and J are TRBV10-2 and TRBJ1-1; TRBD1 agrees at 8 bases. The germline CDR1 and CDR2 sequences are WSHSY and SAAADI. Trimming removed 2 bases from V and 4 bases from J; junction bases left unmatched: 6. The CDR3 covers 15 residues. CDR3 sequence: CASSERTGRGTEAFF. In nucleotides, the CDR3 is TGCGCCAGCAGTGAGAGGACAGGGAGGGGCACTGAAGCTTTCTTT.

This clonotype was recorded at least ten times. The chain has TRBV7-9 and TRBJ1-1, with D uncertain. The CDR3 sequence is 14 residues long. CDR1 is SEHNR, CDR2 FQNEAQ, per germline (reference sequence). Between the trimmed V and J ends, which lost 1 base and 5 bases, there was a span of 11 bases. CDR3 bases: TGTGCCAGCAGCTTAGTAACGAGGGTGACTGAAGCTTTCTTT. Protein sequence: CASSLVTRVTEAFF.

This clonotype was counted a few times. V and J are TRBV7-8 and TRBJ2-7, with 9 bases that match TRBD2. This CDR3 has 14 residues. Germline CDR1 is SGHVS and CDR2 is FQNEAQ. Trimming at V came to 5 bases and at J to 6 bases, leaving 8 bases not matched to a gene. CDR3 bases: TGTGCCAGCAGCGTACCGGGACTAGCCCCCGAGCAGTACTTC. This sequence encodes CASSVPGLAPEQYF.

This clonotype showed up many times. The chain's CDR3 is CASSSRTGNTGELFF. In DNA form, the CDR3 reads TGCGCCAGCAGCTCGCGGACAGGGAACACCGGGGAGCTGTTTTTT. J is TRBJ2-2 and V is TRBV5-1; 7 nucleotides match TRBD1. V trimming: 3 bases; J trimming: 1 base; junction bases outside the gene matches: 3. CDR1 SGHRS and CDR2 YFSETQ come from the germline V gene. The CDR3 has 15 amino acids.

This clonotype came up many times. V usage is TRBV13 and J usage is TRBJ1-3; perhaps TRBD1 as D (5 bases). Germline V gene lookup returns CDR1 PRHDT and CDR2 FYEKMQ (reference sequence). The CDR3 contains 13 residues. Trimming took 5 bases from V and 4 from J, leaving 9 bases between them. The CDR3 DNA reads as TGTGCCAGCAGCCGCCGGGACGGAAACACCATATATTTT. It encodes CASSRRDGNTIYF.

The V and J genes are TRBV7-8 and TRBJ2-7; D may be TRBD1 (5 bases). CDR3 length: 15 residues. The germline V gene has CDR1 SGHVS and CDR2 FQNEAQ. Trimming cost V 6 bases and J 0 bases, with 15 bases left between them. This CDR3 is CASSPDKTSSYEQYF. The CDR3, as DNA: TGTGCCAGCAGTCCGGACAAAACAAGCTCCTACGAGCAGTACTTC.

This clonotype showed up many times. J is TRBJ1-2 and V is TRBV2; possible D gene TRBD1, 5 bases. Germline assignment: CDR1 SNHLY and CDR2 FYNNEI. The CDR3 contains 13 residues. Between the trimmed V and J ends, which lost 3 bases and 4 bases, there was a span of 9 bases. Written as DNA, the CDR3 is TGTGCCAGCAGTGAGGGGCAGACCTATGGCTACACCTTC. Its translation is CASSEGQTYGYTF. The full variable domain, its missing parts supplied by reference TRBV2 and TRBJ1-2, is EPEVTQTPSHQVTQMGQEVILRCVPISNHLYFYWYRQILGQKVEFLVSFYNNEISEKSEIFDDQFSVERPDGSNFTLKIRSTKLEDSAMYFCASSEGQTYGYTFGSGTRLTVV.

The chain couples TRBV6-1 to TRBJ1-1; D not resolved. V was cut by 7 bases and J by 5 bases, with 11 bases left in between. This CDR3 is built from 12 residues. In germline, CDR1 is MNHNS, CDR2 SASEGT. The CDR3 is CASTSGVTEAFF. The CDR3 DNA sequence: TGTGCCAGCACCTCCGGGGTTACTGAAGCTTTCTTT.

The chain combines TRBV7-9 with TRBJ2-7; D may match TRBD1 or TRBD2 (6 bases each). The V end lost 5 bases, the J end lost 5 bases, and 25 bases lay between the germline ends. There are 17 residues in the CDR3. Germline-derived CDR1 and CDR2 are SEHNR and FQNEAQ (reference sequence). CDR3 residues: CASSLRWGANLFDEQYF. The CDR3 nucleotides read TGTGCCAGCAGCCTAAGGTGGGGGGCAAACTTGTTCGACGAGCAGTACTTC.

This clonotype was recorded a few times. The chain uses TRBV12-3 or TRBV12-4 and TRBJ1-1; D uncertain. The CDR3 runs 17 residues. The germline V and J ends were trimmed by 8 bases and 7 bases, with 29 bases remaining between them. The CDR3 is CASGFRTYHYAEDEAFF. CDR3 coding DNA: TGTGCCAGCGGCTTCCGTACATATCACTACGCGGAGGATGAAGCTTTCTTT.

The CDR3: CASSFEGEETQYF. The CDR3 nucleotides read TGTGCCAGCAGTTTCGAGGGGGAAGAGACCCAGTACTTC. The rearrangement joins TRBV7-2 to TRBJ2-5; TRBD1 might be the D (6 bases). This CDR3 is 13 amino acids long. Trimming removed 6 bases at V and 3 bases at J, with 11 bases between. Germline V gene sequence: CDR1 SGHTA, CDR2 FQGNSA. Full variable domain (remainder filled in from reference TRBV7-2 and TRBJ2-5): GAGVSQSPSNKVTEKGKDVELRCDPISGHTALYWYRQSLGQGLEFLIYFQGNSAPDKSGLPSDRFSAERTGGSVSTLTIQRTQQEDSAVYLCASSFEGEETQYFGPGTRLLVL.

The sample holds many counts of this clonotype. The CDR3 sequence is CASSLTTGLETQYF. As DNA, the CDR3 is TGTGCCAGCAGCTTAACCACAGGGTTAGAGACCCAGTACTTC. The chain carries TRBV7-8 and TRBJ2-5, with D perhaps TRBD1 (6 bases). Germline loops: CDR1 SGHVS, CDR2 FQNEAQ. The CDR3 has 14 amino acids. The V gene lost 2 bases and the J gene lost 4 bases, with 11 bases spanning the gap.

On this clonotype: At one end the junction does not follow the germline gene, possibly because of a read error. This sequence joins TRBV10-3 and TRBJ2-5; D is ambiguous. Germline lookup yields CDR1 ENHRY and CDR2 SYGVKD. The CDR3 has 14 residues. DNA for the CDR3: TGTGCCAGCAGTTACCTCCGGGCCGGGGAGACCCAGTACTTC. Protein: CASSYLRAGETQYF.

This clonotype turned up a few times. The V and J genes are TRBV7-8 and TRBJ2-2; TRBD2 agrees at 11 bases. CDR1 is SGHVS, CDR2 FQNEAQ, per germline. CDR3 length: 17 residues. Trimming took 5 bases from V and 4 from J; bases not matched to a gene: 9. The CDR3 loop is CASSPPTSGRVTGELFF. The CDR3 DNA is TGTGCCAGCAGCCCGCCAACTAGCGGGAGAGTCACCGGGGAGCTGTTTTTT.

This chain connects TRBV29-1 to TRBJ1-1, with a weak D call TRBD1 (6 bases). Germline V CDR1 and CDR2: SQVTM, ANQGSEA. There are 13 residues in the CDR3. Trimming shortened V by 4 bases and J by 4 bases, and 13 bases separated the two germline ends. CDR3 nucleotides: TGCAGCGTTGCGGGTGGGGGCGTCACTGAAGCTTTCTTT. It is translated as CSVAGGGVTEAFF.

V gene TRBV12-3 or TRBV12-4 combines with J gene TRBJ2-2; TRBD2 is a possible D gene (7 bases). Trimming took 11 bases from V and 0 from J, leaving 13 bases between them. The CDR3 runs 14 residues. The DNA for the CDR3 is TGTGCCGGGGGGGCCATTGCGAACACCGGGGAGCTGTTTTTT. Amino acid sequence: CAGGAIANTGELFF.

This clonotype was found many times. The chain combines TRBV29-1 with TRBJ1-1; D is undetermined. This CDR3 comprises 13 residues. Germline-derived CDR1 and CDR2 are SQVTM and ANQGSEA. V was shortened by 4 bases and J by 2 bases, with 11 bases between the two germline ends. The CDR3: CSVVPQFNTEAFF. The CDR3 bases are TGCAGCGTTGTCCCACAGTTTAACACTGAAGCTTTCTTT.